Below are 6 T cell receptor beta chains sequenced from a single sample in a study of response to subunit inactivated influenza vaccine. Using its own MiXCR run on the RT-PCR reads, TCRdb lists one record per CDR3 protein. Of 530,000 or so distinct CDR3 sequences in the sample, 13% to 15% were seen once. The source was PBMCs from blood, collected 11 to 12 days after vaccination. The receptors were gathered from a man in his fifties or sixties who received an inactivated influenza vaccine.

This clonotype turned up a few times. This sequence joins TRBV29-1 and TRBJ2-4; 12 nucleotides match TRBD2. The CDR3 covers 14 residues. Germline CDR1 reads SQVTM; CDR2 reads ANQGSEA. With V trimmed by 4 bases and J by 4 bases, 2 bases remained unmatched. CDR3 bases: TGCAGCGTTGCACTAGCGGGAGGAAAAAACATTCAGTACTTC. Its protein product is CSVALAGGKNIQYF.

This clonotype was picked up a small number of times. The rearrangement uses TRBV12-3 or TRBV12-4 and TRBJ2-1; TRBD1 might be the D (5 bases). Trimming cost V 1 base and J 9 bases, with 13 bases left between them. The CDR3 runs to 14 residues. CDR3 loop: CASSLVGRVSEQFF. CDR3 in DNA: TGTGCCAGCAGTTTAGTTGGCAGGGTGAGTGAGCAGTTCTTC.

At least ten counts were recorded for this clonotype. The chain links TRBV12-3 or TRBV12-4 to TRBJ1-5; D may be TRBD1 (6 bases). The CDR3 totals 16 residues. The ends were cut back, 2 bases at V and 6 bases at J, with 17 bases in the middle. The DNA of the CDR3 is TGTGCCAGCAGTTTATCAGGGGTTCGTTTCACTCAGCCCCAGCATTTT. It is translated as CASSLSGVRFTQPQHF.

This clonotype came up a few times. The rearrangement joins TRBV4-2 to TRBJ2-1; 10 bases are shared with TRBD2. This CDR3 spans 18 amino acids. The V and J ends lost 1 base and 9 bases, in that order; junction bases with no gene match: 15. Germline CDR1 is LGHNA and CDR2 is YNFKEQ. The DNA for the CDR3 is TGTGCCAGCAGCCAAGGGTCTAGCGGGAGATTGAGTGGGAGTGAGCAGTTCTTC. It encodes CASSQGSSGRLSGSEQFF.

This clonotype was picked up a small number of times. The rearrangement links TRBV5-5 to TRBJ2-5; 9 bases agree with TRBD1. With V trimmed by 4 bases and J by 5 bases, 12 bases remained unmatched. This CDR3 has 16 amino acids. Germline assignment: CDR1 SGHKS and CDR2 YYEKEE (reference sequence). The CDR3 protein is CASSPPRDREMETQYF. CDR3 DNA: TGTGCCAGCAGCCCACCCCGGGACAGGGAAATGGAGACCCAGTACTTC.

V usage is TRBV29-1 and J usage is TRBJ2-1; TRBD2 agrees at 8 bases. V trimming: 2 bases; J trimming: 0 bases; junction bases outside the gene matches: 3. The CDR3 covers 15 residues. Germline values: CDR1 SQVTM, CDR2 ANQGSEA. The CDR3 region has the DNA TGCAGCGTTGAACGGGAGGGAGACTCCTACAATGAGCAGTTCTTC. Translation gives CSVEREGDSYNEQFF.